This T cell receptor (beta chain) was captured in a study of cytomegalovirus exposure and HLA in healthy donors. The study, taken as a whole, reports: Per published reports, the classifier diagnosed cytomegalovirus status with high specificity and sensitivity. Productive status was seen about 90% or about 30% of the time for most TCR beta V segments in an earlier analysis.

Per germline, CDR1 SNHLY and CDR2 FYNNEI. CDR3 length equals 11 residues. Trimming removed 6 bases at V and 6 bases at J, with 9 bases between. A note on this clone: Its antigen is as yet unknown.

It was with 60 Vbeta and 13 Jbeta primers that the PCR ran. Sequencing was performed with immunoSEQ multiplex PCR; in TCRdb, only in-frame clones are kept and a portion is missing. Here the sample table reports more than 110,000 clones. Sequenced input: PBMCs. This rearrangement joins TRBV2 to TRBJ2-7; weak D call: TRBD2 (5 bases). The TCR sequence derives from a man in his forties in good health and CMV-seronegative. The CDR3 loop is CASRREGEQYF. CDR3 bases: TGTGCCAGCAGACGAGAGGGCGAGCAGTACTTC.